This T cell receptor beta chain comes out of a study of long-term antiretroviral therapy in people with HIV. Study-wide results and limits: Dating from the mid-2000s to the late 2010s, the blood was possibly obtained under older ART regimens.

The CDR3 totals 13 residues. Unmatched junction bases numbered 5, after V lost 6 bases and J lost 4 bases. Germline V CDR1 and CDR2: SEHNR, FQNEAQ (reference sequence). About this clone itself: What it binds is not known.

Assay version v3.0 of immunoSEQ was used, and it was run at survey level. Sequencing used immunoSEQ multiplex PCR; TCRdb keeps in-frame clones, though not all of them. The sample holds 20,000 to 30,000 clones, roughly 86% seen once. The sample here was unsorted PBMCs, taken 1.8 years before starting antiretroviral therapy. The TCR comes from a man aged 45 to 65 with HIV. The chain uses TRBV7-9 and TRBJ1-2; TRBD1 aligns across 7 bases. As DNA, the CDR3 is TGTGCCAGCAGTTCCGGGACAGCCTATGGCTACACCTTC. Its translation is CASSSGTAYGYTF.